This T cell receptor (beta chain) originates from a study of blood T cell repertoires in COVID-19. Study in general: The study drew acute and convalescent COVID-19 samples from the United States, Italy and Spain. The cDNA or gDNA used as material had been derived from T cells, B-cell-depleted T cells, or PBMCs.

Authors' data handling: Reference gene primer amplification gave estimated nucleated cell counts. Clones were read by immunoSEQ multiplex PCR, and TCRdb kept only the in-frame ones, dropping some. That table furnishes V, J and clone size, whereas the DNA furnished D and trimming. Here the sample spans more than 65,000 clones, approximately 90% being singletons. With V trimmed by 0 bases and J by 9 bases, 2 bases remained unmatched. CDR1 is SGHDT, CDR2 YYEEEE, per germline. The CDR3 has 13 residues. Specimen: peripheral blood. The sequence was collected from a man aged 55-75 years with acute or convalescent COVID-19. This chain links TRBV5-6 with TRBJ2-7; TRBD1 matches at 11 bases. Here the CDR3 DNA reads TGTGCCAGCAGCTTGGGGGACAGGGGGAGGCAGTACTTC. Protein sequence: CASSLGDRGRQYF.